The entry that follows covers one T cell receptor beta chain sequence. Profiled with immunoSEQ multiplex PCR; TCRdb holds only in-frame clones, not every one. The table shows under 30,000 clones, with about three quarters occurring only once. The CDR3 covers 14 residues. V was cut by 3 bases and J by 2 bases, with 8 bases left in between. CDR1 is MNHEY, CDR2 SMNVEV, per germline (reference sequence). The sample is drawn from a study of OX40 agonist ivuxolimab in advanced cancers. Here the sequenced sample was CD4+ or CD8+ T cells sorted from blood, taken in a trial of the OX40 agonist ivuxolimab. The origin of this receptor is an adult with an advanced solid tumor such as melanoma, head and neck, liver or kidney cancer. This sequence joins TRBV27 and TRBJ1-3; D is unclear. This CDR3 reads CASSLRRAGNTIYF. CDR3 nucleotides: TGTGCCAGCAGTTTGCGGAGAGCTGGAAACACCATATATTTT.